The clone carrying this T cell receptor beta chain was detected only a few times. Its antigen is not known. Described time point: newly diagnosed GD, antithyroid drugs for less than 3 months. Following extraction of RNA from PBMCs, that RNA was used to make the TCR library. A peripheral blood sample, roughly 9 milliliters in volume, was drawn into EDTA tubes. The data stem from a study of regulatory T cells in long-lasting Graves disease. Both iRepertoire HTBI primers and Arm-PCR of CDR3 regions were used to build the TCR beta libraries. In the original processing: Identification across samples found about 65 TRBV and around 15 TRBJ segments. One entry per CDR3 protein results from TCRdb running MiXCR on the multiplex PCR reads. The authors' filters were not applied to this entry. The table lists 400,000 to 500,000 distinct CDR3 sequences, 13% to 15% of them singletons. Trimming cost V 2 bases and J 2 bases; bases outside gene matches: 3. CDR1 SEHNR and CDR2 FQNEAQ come from the germline V gene (reference sequence). This CDR3 has 15 residues.

Study results and limitations: Newly diagnosed disease favored TRBV20-1 and TRBJ2-1 over persistent disease.

The same data also contributed to another study, on T cells in Graves' hyperthyroidism and ophthalmopathy. That study reports: Most clonotypes that expanded in the thyroid above 0.001 also showed up in blood.

The sequencing used peripheral blood mononuclear cells (PBMCs), collected at new diagnosis, from a patient treated with antithyroid drugs. This clonotype was obtained from a woman in her 50s with Graves disease. The chain employs TRBV7-9 and TRBJ2-5, with 9 nucleotides matching TRBD2. Here the CDR3 DNA reads TGTGCCAGCAGCTTAACGCTAGCGGGGCAAGAGACCCAGTACTTC. Protein sequence: CASSLTLAGQETQYF.